This T cell receptor beta chain was sequenced during a study of T cells after yellow fever vaccination. TCRdb recomputed calls from the 5' RACE reads with MiXCR, one row per CDR3 protein. The data show 25,000 to 30,000 distinct CDR3 sequences, over 5% seen once. Findings of the study overall: Booster sampling recovered most clones from primary vaccination (around 97% CD4, approximately 90% CD8).

The V and J ends lost 1 base and 2 bases respectively, with 3 bases between them. CDR3 length equals 14 residues. In germline, CDR1 is SGHTA, CDR2 FQGNSA. The source of this sequence is a man aged 25 to 45 who received the YFV17D yellow fever vaccine. The rearrangement uses TRBV7-2 and TRBJ2-6, with D hard to call. The sequenced sample was PBMCs, either bulk or a sorted T-cell subset (CD4+, CD8+, memory, or dextramer-sorted; not recorded which), obtained on the day of the yellow fever booster vaccination. Written as DNA, the CDR3 is TGTGCCAGCAGCTTAGACGCTGGGGCCAACGTCCTGACTTTC. Translation: CASSLDAGANVLTF.